Sequencing of this T cell receptor beta chain was carried out in a study of OX40 agonist ivuxolimab in advanced cancers. Study-wide context: At 0.01 to 10 mg/kg, ivuxolimab was administered intravenously to patients every 2 weeks. Partial responses occurred in three patients (one hepatocellular carcinoma, two cutaneous melanoma). Study outcomes and limitations: Not determined was the antigen specificity of the expanded peripheral T cells.

Clones were read by immunoSEQ multiplex PCR, and TCRdb kept only the in-frame ones, dropping some. Among some 60,000 clones, about 88% were seen once, and the ten largest hold 3.9%. The germline V gene encodes CDR1 SGHTA and CDR2 FQGTGA. This CDR3 has 15 amino acids. The V gene lost 5 bases and the J gene lost 6 bases, with 17 bases spanning the gap. Regarding this clone: The antigen remains unidentified.

The sequence came from an adult with an advanced solid tumor such as melanoma, head and neck, liver or kidney cancer. This sample comprised CD4+ or CD8+ T cells sorted from blood, obtained in a trial of the OX40 agonist ivuxolimab. J is TRBJ2-1 and V is TRBV7-3, with a weak D call TRBD2 (7 bases). The CDR3 protein is CASSVGLRGTNEQFF. CDR3 nucleotide sequence: TGTGCCAGCAGCGTGGGACTAAGGGGGACCAATGAGCAGTTCTTC. Looking up the rest from reference TRBV7-3 and TRBJ2-1 gives the full variable domain: GAGVSQTPSNKVTEKGKYVELRCDPISGHTALYWYRQSLGQGPEFLIYFQGTGAADDSGLPNDRFFAVRPEGSVSTLKIQRTERGDSAVYLCASSVGLRGTNEQFFGPGTRLTVL.